This TCR beta chain was observed in a study of CD4 T cells in relation to SARS-CoV-2 and coronaviruses. Overall study findings and caveats: In roughly 61% of donors, memory CD4+ clonotypes crossrecognized SARS-CoV-2 and at least one common cold coronavirus spike. This crossreactivity analysis covered spike protein alone, no other viral proteins.

With 6 bases removed from V and 1 base from J, the gap between germline ends came to 5 bases. CDR3 length equals 12 residues. In germline, CDR1 is SNHLY, CDR2 FYNNEI. CD4+ T cells from unexposed donors were obtained before the COVID-19 pandemic (2011-2018). Deep TCR-beta sequencing used DNA from uncultured naive and memory CD4+ T cells. Repertoires were generated with immunoSEQ multiplex PCR, while TCRdb's copy carries only in-frame clones and drops some. The sample yields about 55,000 clones, 86% seen once. In the case of this clone: Its matching antigen is unknown.

The genes are TRBV2 and TRBJ2-3; D is perhaps TRBD2 (5 bases). Material: memory CD4+ T cells from PBMCs. The TCR sequence derives from a human donor in good health. This CDR3 reads CASRRGTDTQYF. In DNA, the CDR3 is TGTGCCAGCAGGCGGGGCACAGATACGCAGTATTTT.